This entry lists 11 T cell receptor beta chains sequenced from one sample in a study of T cell responses to AZD1222 COVID-19 vaccine. Assay used: immunoSEQ multiplex PCR; TCRdb lists only in-frame clones, some missing. This sample has tens of thousands of clones; around 80% occur once, and the top ten carry roughly a fifth. Sample: peripheral blood, taken on day 0 of AZD1222 vaccination. The receptors come from an adult in good health.

This chain joins TRBV27 and TRBJ2-5, with D possibly being TRBD1 (6 bases). V lost 5 bases to trimming and J lost 2 bases, with 15 bases between them. The CDR3 has 15 amino acids. CDR1 and CDR2 from the germline V gene are MNHEY and SMNVEV (reference sequence). CDR3 amino acids: CASSPEWGRQETQYF. The CDR3 DNA reads as TGTGCCAGCAGTCCCGAATGGGGGCGGCAAGAGACCCAGTACTTC.

The chain combines TRBV3-1 (or the pseudogene TRBV3-2) with TRBJ1-6, with unresolved D. Deletions cut 4 bases from V and 0 bases from J, with 13 bases between. CDR1 and CDR2 (germline): LGHDT, YNNKEL (reference sequence). The CDR3 sequence is 17 residues long. The CDR3 bases are TGTGCCAGCAGCCGAGGCAGGTTGAGCTCCTATAATTCACCCCTCCACTTT. The encoded protein is CASSRGRLSSYNSPLHF.

The V call is TRBV19, the J call TRBJ1-1; no reliable D call. The germline CDR1 and CDR2 sequences are LNHDA and SQIVND (reference sequence). This CDR3 has 13 residues. The V gene lost 3 bases and the J gene lost 4 bases, with 9 bases spanning the gap. This CDR3 is CASSMGGSTEAFF. The CDR3 region has the DNA TGTGCCAGTAGTATGGGAGGGAGCACTGAAGCTTTCTTT.

The chain uses TRBV4-1 and TRBJ1-6; D is ambiguous. Per the germline V gene, CDR1 is MGHRA and CDR2 is YSYEKL. Trimming removed 0 bases at V and 2 bases at J, with 8 bases between. The CDR3 extends over 16 amino acids. The CDR3 loop reads CASSQDVDTYNSPLHF. CDR3 nucleotides: TGCGCCAGCAGCCAAGATGTAGACACCTATAATTCACCCCTCCACTTT.

The chain is built from TRBV5-5 and TRBJ1-1; D is unresolved. The CDR3 has 13 amino acids. Germline V gives CDR1 SGHKS, CDR2 YYEKEE (reference sequence). Deletions cut 2 bases from V and 4 bases from J, with 9 bases between. CDR3 sequence: CASSFSPRTEAFF. CDR3 DNA: TGTGCCAGCAGCTTTTCCCCCCGCACTGAAGCTTTCTTT.

There are a few counts of this clone. This chain uses TRBV4-1 with TRBJ2-7, with D perhaps TRBD2 (6 bases). The CDR3 runs 17 residues. Trimming pared 0 bases from V and 2 bases from J, leaving 17 bases between. CDR1 and CDR2 from the germline V gene are MGHRA and YSYEKL. The DNA of the CDR3 is TGCGCCAGCAGCCAAGATGAAGGAGGGCAGACCCCCTACGAGCAGTACTTC. Translated, it gives CASSQDEGGQTPYEQYF.

The count of this clone is one. The V gene is TRBV6-1, the J gene TRBJ1-5; possible D gene TRBD1, 5 bases. V was pared by 0 bases and J by 3 bases, with 15 bases between. Germline values: CDR1 MNHNS, CDR2 SASEGT. This CDR3 spans 17 amino acids. CDR3 coding DNA: TGTGCCAGCAGTGAAGCGGGACTCAGTCAGTTCAATCAGCCCCAGCATTTT. Its protein product is CASSEAGLSQFNQPQHF.

The V call is TRBV19, the J call TRBJ1-2, with D perhaps matching TRBD1 (6 bases). The V end lost 5 bases, the J end lost 8 bases, and 9 bases lay between the germline ends. The CDR3 spans 11 residues. CDR1 and CDR2 from the germline V gene are LNHDA and SQIVND (reference sequence). The CDR3 bases are TGTGCCAGTAGTTTTGACAGGGGCTACACCTTC. Protein: CASSFDRGYTF.

The V call is TRBV5-1, the J call TRBJ2-7, with 7 bases matching TRBD2. Germline loops: CDR1 SGHRS, CDR2 YFSETQ. Trimming at V came to 4 bases and at J to 2 bases, leaving 9 bases not matched to a gene. The CDR3 is 15 amino acids. The CDR3 DNA reads TGCGCCAGCAGCCTGGATGGGGGGGTAGCCTACGAGCAGTACTTC. Amino acid sequence: CASSLDGGVAYEQYF.

This clone was seen only once. This rearrangement joins TRBV5-8 to TRBJ1-1; D uncertain. Germline CDR1 is SGHTS and CDR2 is YDEGEE. With 4 bases removed from V and 5 bases from J, the gap between germline ends came to 6 bases. This CDR3 has 11 amino acids. The CDR3 here is CASSEPTEAFF. The CDR3, as DNA: TGTGCCAGCAGCGAGCCGACTGAAGCTTTCTTT.

The chain uses TRBV7-8 and TRBJ1-5, with D unresolved. Trimming took off 2 bases at V and 0 bases at J, with 8 bases between the two ends. CDR1 and CDR2 from the germline V gene are SGHVS and FQNEAQ. CDR3 length: 15 residues. CDR3 coding DNA: TGTGCCAGCAGCTTACTCGGCAGTAGCAATCAGCCCCAGCATTTT. It encodes CASSLLGSSNQPQHF. Variable domain in full (rest from reference TRBV7-8 and TRBJ1-5): GAGVSQSPRYKVAKRGQDVALRCDPISGHVSLFWYQQALGQGPEFLTYFQNEAQLDKSGLPSDRFFAERPEGSVSTLKIQRTQQEDSAVYLCASSLLGSSNQPQHFGDGTRLSIL.